This T cell receptor (beta chain) was identified in a study of CD8 T cells in Susac syndrome. Random-hexamer reverse transcription was applied to roughly 0.5 to 1 ug RNA. TCRdb ran MiXCR on the immunoSEQ multiplex PCR reads and lists one entry per CDR3 protein. The table records roughly 1,200 distinct CDR3 sequences, 55% to 70% of them present only once. For TEMRA sorting, memory subsets were defined by staining for CD27 and CD45RA. From blood CD8+ and CD4+ T cells, the TCR beta chain was sequenced. The receptor's source is a human donor with Susac syndrome. The specimen sequenced was CD8+ TEMRA cells from PBMCs. Subset described: FACS-sorted terminally differentiated effector memory CD8+ T cells re-expressing CD45RA (CD8+ TEMRA).

CDR3 in DNA: TGTGCCAGCAGCTTGGACGGGACACCCTACAATGAGCAGTTCTTC. Translation gives CASSLDGTPYNEQFF. The V gene is TRBV5-4, the J gene TRBJ2-1, with D possibly being TRBD1 (6 bases). Germline V CDR1 and CDR2: SGHNT, YYREEE (reference sequence). This CDR3 contains 15 residues. V was shortened by 0 bases and J by 2 bases, with 9 bases between the two germline ends.